This TCR beta chain was sequenced in a study of cytomegalovirus exposure and HLA in healthy donors (dated by TCRdb to 2016 to 2017). Background on the whole study: In an earlier analysis of approximately 640 of the donors, 250 to 350 Gb of sequence data and 90 million to 120 million unique TCR beta sequences from approximately 180 million T cells were reported. An early release that covered fewer than 750 HLA-typed donors contained about 300 gigabases of sequencing data and 65 million to 100 million unique TCR sequences. Of the approximately 400 genotyped donors, approximately 81% were placed in the genetic ancestry cluster associated with self-reported Caucasian donors. The study aimed to test whether cataloging public T cell receptors could reveal signatures of past pathogen exposure. The T cell repertoires of several hundred subjects were profiled by immunosequencing and related to cytomegalovirus serostatus. A separate validation cohort of 90 to 150 different subjects was used in addition to the approximately 640-subject first cohort. To predict cytomegalovirus infection status, the study combined high-throughput TCR immunosequencing, statistical association of individual TCRs with disease status, and machine learning. To study patterns of TCR occurrence, a later analysis re-analyzed previously published TCR beta repertoires from 700 or so donors and added high-resolution HLA genotyping. Rather than drawing on any new phenotypic data, the later analysis identified candidate immune exposures from TCR beta sequences and the way those sequences occurred across donors. In an earlier analysis of several hundred of the donors, high-throughput TCR beta sequencing was used to judge whether each TCR beta V gene segment behaved as functional or pseudogenic. Donor age, sex, ethnicity and CMV serostatus were compiled together with the repertoire data. A later genetic analysis used genome-wide SNP genotypes for about three fifths of the 666 donors, treating that subset as a discovery cohort. Every repertoire in the discovery cohort had been generated on one and the same sequencing platform. Class I and class II HLA loci were covered by the typing at four-digit resolution. Typing coverage varied by locus: roughly 629-640 donors for A, B, C, DRB1 and DQB1; approximately 500 for DQA1; 606 for DPA1; approximately 490 for DPB1. Several DR-DQ haplotypes were handled as single units for association and clustering because linkage in the cohort was strong. Across approximately 400 genotyped donors of the cohort, an average of about 240,000 unique TCR beta nucleotide sequences per donor were sequenced, and approximately 17% of those sequences were non-productive. Broad study findings and their caveats: An earlier analysis of approximately 590 of the donors showed that most TCR beta V segments appeared in productive rearrangements either about 90% or about 30% of the time, which broadly matched IMGT annotations. In a later analysis, TCR association rates were found to vary across HLA loci, with the most associated TCRs seen for DRB1 alleles and the fewest for HLA-C alleles. The cohort was sequenced for TCR beta chains only, and without alpha or paired-chain data the features that could be detected were limited. A group of highly shared sequence variants was considered likely to be a technical artifact of the sequencing pipeline. In a later analysis, several top co-occurrence clusters were reported to appear linked to parvovirus B19, influenza, CMV and Epstein-Barr virus. According to a later genetic analysis, donors in an Asian-associated ancestry cluster had fewer N-insertions in productive TCRs than the approximately 690-donor mean. A further reported finding was that TCR beta sequences accurately predicted the HLA-A and HLA-B alleles for most subjects in the first cohort. According to a later analysis, most CMV-associated TCR beta chains appeared to be HLA-restricted, and the HLA associations seemed to be driven largely by CMV exposure. A few of the identified cytomegalovirus-associated TCR beta chains were confirmed in vitro to be specific for cytomegalovirus antigens. An association between a missense DCLRE1C variant and V-gene and J-gene trimming of TCR beta chains was found in a later genetic analysis and replicated in an independent cohort. Because counts were too low, seventeen rarely observed V segments, including chromosome 9 orphons, were excluded from the earlier analysis of some 590 of the donors. The 87-base-pair reads could not distinguish some IMGT-functional V segments, including TRBV6-2 and TRBV6-3, so those segments were excluded. A later analysis associated 15,000 to 20,000 TCR beta sequences with specific HLA alleles at a false discovery rate of 0.05. Compared with equally common non-associated chains, HLA-associated TCR beta chains in a later analysis were more clonally expanded and had lower generation probabilities. CMV serostatus was the only immune exposure information available for the cohort. Across donors, most TCR sequences were observed very rarely, whereas some public TCRs were present in many individuals. Roughly uniform sequencing depth across donors was assumed in presence/absence analyses, although this assumption may not hold. It was suggested by the authors that the approach could potentially be generalized to other disease states and immunological phenotypes. When HLA alleles, especially DR and DQ, strongly co-occurred, attributing TCR associations to individual alleles was difficult. Linkage disequilibrium might explain the correlated functional status among segregating V segments, but an unknown experimental factor could not be excluded. Because some donors lacked HLA typing at each locus, the association tests relied only on the typed subset. The classifier was reported to diagnose cytomegalovirus status with high specificity and sensitivity in both the original cohort and the validation cohort. The study listed 150 to 200 TCR beta chains as associated with cytomegalovirus.

Note on this clone: Its antigen specificity is not known. Base qualities are not at hand, and no much larger clone is one base apart.

The cohort comprised fewer than 700 healthy bone marrow donors. Cohort members were all nominally healthy when sampled, although unrecorded immune exposures were likely present. The donor tested CMV seropositive, placing the donor among the approximately 290 seropositive members of the cohort. Every donor gave a peripheral blood sample, and the peripheral blood mononuclear cells from that sample were used for TCR beta sequencing. Genomic DNA extraction from the blood cell samples was performed with the Qiagen DNeasy Blood Extraction Kit. Libraries came from the immunoSEQ multiplex PCR assay. The multiplex PCR relied on a mix of 60 forward primers for TCR Vbeta segments and 13 reverse primers for TCR Jbeta segments. The CDR3 region of rearranged TCR beta genes was amplified from genomic DNA with a multiplex PCR assay. The amplified TCR beta libraries were sequenced on the Illumina HiSeq System as 87-base-pair reads. As for the original processing: Across the 700 or so repertoires, a later analysis counted 80 million or so unique TCR beta chains, 8.5 million to 12 million of which were shared by at least two donors. To remove PCR and sequencing errors, raw reads were error-corrected and collapsed into unique sequences using a nearest-neighbor algorithm that merged closely related sequences. Alignment of CDR3 sequences to IMGT reference sequences was used to assign V, D and J gene segments. For a sequence to be retained, a match of at least six nucleotides was required to both a V gene segment and a J gene segment. A rearrangement was called productive if the CDR3 had no stop codons and remained in frame with V and J, and every other rearrangement was called non-productive. Following IMGT convention, CDR3 was defined as the stretch from the second conserved V-encoded cysteine to the conserved J-encoded phenylalanine. The earlier analysis of 587 of the donors excluded any sequence lacking an unambiguous match to a single V gene segment. In an earlier analysis of 450 to 700 of the donors, V segments were called functional above 56.7% productive rearrangements and were called segregating when the between-donor standard deviation exceeded 5%. A statistical classification framework was developed to diagnose cytomegalovirus status using the catalog of TCR beta chain sequences. A later analysis assigned V and J genes by comparing TCR nucleotide sequences with IMGT/GENE-DB human TR gene sequences. Using the TCRdist pipeline, a later analysis assigned CDR3 sequences along with most-parsimonious VDJ recombination scenarios. A later analysis defined each TCR beta chain by its CDR3 amino acid sequence plus V-gene family, and excluded reads lacking a unique V-gene family. As a way to deal with suspected cross-contamination and a sequencing artifact, a later analysis dropped 450 to 700 nucleotide sequences that were highly shared and had low generation probability. For each public chain, a later analysis derived a clonal expansion index from normalized ranks of inferred template counts within each repertoire. In a later analysis, generation probabilities were computed with a VDJ recombination model fitted to out-of-frame rearrangements, and the resulting probabilities were checked against IGoR. In a later analysis, TCR-TCR, TCR-HLA and TCR-CMV co-occurrence was scored with hypergeometric tests, and a repertoire-size bias correction was applied to TCR pairs. False discovery rates were estimated in a later analysis by permuting HLA or CMV assignments 20 times. In a later analysis, co-occurring TCRs were grouped using DBSCAN, with TCRdist sequence similarity added in when clustering inside HLA-allele-positive subsets. Co-occurrence clustering excluded repertoires with fewer than 30,000 or more than 120,000 public chains, plus five with anomalous nucleotide sharing. This is the immuneACCESS table as TCRdb keeps it, with only in-frame sequences that have V and J called. A part of the clones is gone; compared with another copy, unresolved V genes explain less than half, and the rest is unexplained. V, J and clone size are those of that table, while D and trimming were read from the DNA. The sample table shows about 61,000 clones, and approximately 88% are seen once. Approximately 1.5% of the sample rests with the top ten.

The CDR3 goes from the cysteine to the phenylalanine over 17 residues. The read is trimmed to its CDR3 DNA, 51 bases read in frame from base 1. Based on the germline V gene, the CDR1 and CDR2 sequences are MNHNS and SASEGT. V is pared back by 2 bases and J by 0 bases, with 15 bases lying between the germline termini. The receptor chain draws on TRBV6-1 and TRBJ2-3; matching of 5 bases hints at TRBD2 as the D gene. The source of this sequence is a man aged 30-40 years in good health and CMV-seropositive. The sequenced sample was PBMCs. The DNA sequence is TGTGCCAGCAGTGAAAGGCTAGCTAGTTCCAGCACAGATACGCAGTATTTT. Translated, it gives CASSERLASSSTDTQYF.